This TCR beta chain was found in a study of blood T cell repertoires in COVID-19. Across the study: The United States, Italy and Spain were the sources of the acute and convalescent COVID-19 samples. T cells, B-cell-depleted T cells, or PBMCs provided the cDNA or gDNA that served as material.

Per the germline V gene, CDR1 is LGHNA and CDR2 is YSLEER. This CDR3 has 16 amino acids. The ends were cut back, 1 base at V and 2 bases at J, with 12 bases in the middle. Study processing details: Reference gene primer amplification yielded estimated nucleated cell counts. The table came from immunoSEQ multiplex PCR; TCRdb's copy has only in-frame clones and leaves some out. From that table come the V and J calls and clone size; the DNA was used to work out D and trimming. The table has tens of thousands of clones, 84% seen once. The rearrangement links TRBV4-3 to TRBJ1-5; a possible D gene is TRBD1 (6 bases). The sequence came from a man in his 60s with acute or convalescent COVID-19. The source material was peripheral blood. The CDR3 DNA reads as TGCGCCAGCAGCCAAGCGGGGGGGCCAGGCAATCAGCCCCAGCATTTT. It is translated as CASSQAGGPGNQPQHF.